This passage covers 12 T cell receptor beta chains from one sample sequenced in a study of cytomegalovirus exposure and HLA in healthy donors. Amplification used 60 Vbeta primers and 13 Jbeta primers. Sequencing used immunoSEQ multiplex PCR; TCRdb keeps in-frame clones, though not all of them. The sample lists 200,000 or so clones, around 82% occurring once. Material: PBMCs. Receptors were obtained from a boy aged 5-17 years in good health and CMV-seronegative.

V usage is TRBV5-4 and J usage is TRBJ2-7, with 9 nucleotides matching TRBD1. CDR1 is SGHNT and CDR2 is YYREEE in the germline V gene (reference sequence). CDR3 size: 15 residues. Trimming at V came to 4 bases and at J to 0 bases, leaving 5 bases not matched to a gene. The CDR3 DNA reads TGTGCCAGCAGCCCCGGGACAGGGAGCTCCTACGAGCAGTACTTC. Protein product: CASSPGTGSSYEQYF.

The V and J genes are TRBV19 and TRBJ2-1; maybe TRBD2 (5 bases). Trimming removed 2 bases from V and 0 bases from J, with 8 bases in between. From germline, CDR1 is LNHDA and CDR2 SQIVND (reference sequence). The CDR3 totals 15 residues. CDR3 sequence (DNA): TGTGCCAGTAGTATATCCGGGATCTCCTACAATGAGCAGTTCTTC. This encodes CASSISGISYNEQFF.

The chain combines TRBV6-1 with TRBJ1-5, with D perhaps TRBD1 (5 bases). The CDR3 has 13 amino acids. V was shortened by 6 bases and J by 4 bases, with 10 bases between the two germline ends. CDR1 is MNHNS and CDR2 is SASEGT in the germline V gene. The CDR3 reads CASSDRLNQPQHF. The DNA for the CDR3 is TGTGCCAGCAGCGACAGATTAAATCAGCCCCAGCATTTT.

This rearrangement joins TRBV18 to TRBJ1-4; no firm D call. CDR1 and CDR2 (germline): KGHSH, LQKENI. With 6 bases removed from V and 6 bases from J, the gap between germline ends came to 11 bases. The CDR3 runs 13 residues. The CDR3 here is CASSRRGDEKLFF. The CDR3 nucleotides are TGTGCCAGCTCGCGACGGGGAGATGAAAAACTGTTTTTT.

This clone showed up just once. In nucleotides, the CDR3 is TGCGCCAGCAGCTACGGGGGAGGCCGATACGAGCAGTACTTC. Residues: CASSYGGGRYEQYF. The chain uses TRBV5-1 and TRBJ2-7; D might be TRBD2 (6 bases). V dropped 3 bases and J dropped 4 bases, with 14 bases sitting between them. This CDR3 spans 14 amino acids. Germline V gene lookup returns CDR1 SGHRS and CDR2 YFSETQ.

V and J are TRBV6-5 and TRBJ1-6; 7 nucleotides match TRBD1. Germline CDR1 is MNHEY and CDR2 is SVGAGI. The ends lost 2 bases at V and 15 bases at J; junction bases unmatched: 7. This CDR3 comprises 13 residues. The DNA for the CDR3 is TGTGCCAGCAGTTACCTTAGACAGGGAAGCCTCCACTTT. It is translated as CASSYLRQGSLHF.

This chain links TRBV5-5 with TRBJ1-3; 8 bases align to TRBD1. With V trimmed by 4 bases and J by 0 bases, 6 bases remained unmatched. The CDR3 extends over 16 amino acids. Per the germline V gene, CDR1 is SGHKS and CDR2 is YYEKEE (reference sequence). CDR3 residues: CASSPGTGNSGNTIYF. CDR3 coding DNA: TGTGCCAGCAGCCCCGGGACAGGTAACTCTGGAAACACCATATATTTT.

The CDR3 here is CASSPRQYTGELFF. The CDR3 bases are TGTGCCAGTAGTCCTCGACAGTACACCGGGGAGCTGTTTTTT. The gene calls are TRBV19 and TRBJ2-2, with a tentative D call TRBD1 (5 bases). Germline V gene data show CDR1 as LNHDA and CDR2 as SQIVND (reference sequence). The CDR3 has 14 amino acids. Trimming removed 5 bases at V and 3 bases at J, with 10 bases between.

This clone appeared once. The V gene is TRBV27, the J gene TRBJ2-5; D may be TRBD2 (5 bases). In germline, CDR1 is MNHEY, CDR2 SMNVEV (reference sequence). Between the trimmed V and J ends, which lost 6 bases and 2 bases, there was a span of 16 bases. This CDR3 spans 15 amino acids. CDR3: CASSSRIRGQETQYF. The CDR3, as DNA: TGTGCCAGCAGCTCACGGATTCGGGGACAAGAGACCCAGTACTTC.

The gene calls are TRBV11-2 and TRBJ2-5; 7 bases are shared with TRBD2. The V gene's germline CDR1 is SGHAT and CDR2 FQNNGV. V lost 5 bases and J lost 4; bases outside the gene matches: 10. This CDR3 spans 15 amino acids. This chain's CDR3 is CASSTGLGESETQYF. For the CDR3, the DNA is TGTGCCAGCAGCACTGGACTAGGAGAATCAGAGACCCAGTACTTC.

The V call is TRBV18, the J call TRBJ2-7; TRBD1 matches 7 bases. Unmatched junction bases numbered 4, after V lost 5 bases and J lost 3 bases. CDR1 is KGHSH and CDR2 is LQKENI in the germline V gene. The CDR3 sequence is 13 residues long. CDR3 region: CASSTTGRYEQYF. The CDR3 DNA sequence: TGTGCCAGCTCAACGACAGGGCGCTACGAGCAGTACTTC.

The rearrangement joins TRBV5-4 to TRBJ2-7, with 10 bases identical to TRBD2. This CDR3 has 14 residues. The V gene end was trimmed by 4 bases and the J gene end by 5 bases; junction bases not matched to a gene: 6. Germline lookup yields CDR1 SGHNT and CDR2 YYREEE (reference sequence). The CDR3 is CASSGTGLANEQYF. The DNA for the CDR3 is TGTGCCAGCAGCGGAACGGGACTAGCGAACGAGCAGTACTTC.